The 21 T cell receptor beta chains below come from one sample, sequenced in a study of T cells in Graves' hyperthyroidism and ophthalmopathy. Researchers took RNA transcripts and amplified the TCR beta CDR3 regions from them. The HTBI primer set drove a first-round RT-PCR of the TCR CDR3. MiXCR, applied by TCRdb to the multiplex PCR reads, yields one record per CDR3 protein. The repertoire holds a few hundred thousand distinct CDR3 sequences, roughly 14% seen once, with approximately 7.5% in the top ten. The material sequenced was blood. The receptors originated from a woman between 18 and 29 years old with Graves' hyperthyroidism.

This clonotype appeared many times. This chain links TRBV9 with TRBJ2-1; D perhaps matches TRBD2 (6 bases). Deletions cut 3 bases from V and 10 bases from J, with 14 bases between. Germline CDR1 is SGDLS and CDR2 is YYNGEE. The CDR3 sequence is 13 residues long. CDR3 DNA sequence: TGTGCCAGCAGCGGGGGGGACGGAACGGAGCAGTTCTTC. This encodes CASSGGDGTEQFF.

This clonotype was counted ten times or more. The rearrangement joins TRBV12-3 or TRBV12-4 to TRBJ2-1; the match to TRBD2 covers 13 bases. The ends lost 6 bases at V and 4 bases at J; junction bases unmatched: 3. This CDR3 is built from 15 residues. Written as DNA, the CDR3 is TGTGCCAGCAGGCAGACTAGCGGGGGGTACAATGAGCAGTTCTTC. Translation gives CASRQTSGGYNEQFF.

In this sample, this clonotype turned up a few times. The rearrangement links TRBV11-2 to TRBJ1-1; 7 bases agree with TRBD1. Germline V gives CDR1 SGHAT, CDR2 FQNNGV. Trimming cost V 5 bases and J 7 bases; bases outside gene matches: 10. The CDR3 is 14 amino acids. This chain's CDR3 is CASSPQGRIGEAFF. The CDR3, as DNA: TGTGCCAGCAGCCCACAGGGGAGAATAGGTGAAGCTTTCTTT.

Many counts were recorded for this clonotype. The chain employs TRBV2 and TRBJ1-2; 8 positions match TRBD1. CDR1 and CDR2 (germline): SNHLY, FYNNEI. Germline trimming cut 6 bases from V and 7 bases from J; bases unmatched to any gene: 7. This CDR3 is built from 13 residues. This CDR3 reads CASRGTGGIGYTF. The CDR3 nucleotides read TGTGCCAGCAGGGGCACAGGGGGGATTGGCTACACCTTC.

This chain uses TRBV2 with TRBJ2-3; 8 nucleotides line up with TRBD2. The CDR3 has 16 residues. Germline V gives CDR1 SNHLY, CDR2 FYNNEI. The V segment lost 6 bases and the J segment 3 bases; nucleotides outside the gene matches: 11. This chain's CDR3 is CASRSLTSARTDTQYF. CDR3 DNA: TGTGCCAGCAGGTCGCTGACTAGCGCGAGGACAGATACGCAGTATTTT.

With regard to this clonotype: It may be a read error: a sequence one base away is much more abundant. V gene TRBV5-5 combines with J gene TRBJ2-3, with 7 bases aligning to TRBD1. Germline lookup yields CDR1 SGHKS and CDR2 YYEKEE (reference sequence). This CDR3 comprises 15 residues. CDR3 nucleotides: TGTGCCAGCAGTCTCAGGGGACAGATCACAGATACGCAGTGTTTT. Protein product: CASSLRGQITDTQCF.

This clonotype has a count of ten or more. The DNA of the CDR3 is TGTGCCAGCAGTCCGGGCCACTATGGCTACACCTTC. This sequence encodes CASSPGHYGYTF. The chain employs TRBV2 and TRBJ1-2; no clear D. V was pared by 5 bases and J by 3 bases, with 7 bases between. The germline V gene has CDR1 SNHLY and CDR2 FYNNEI. CDR3 length equals 12 residues.

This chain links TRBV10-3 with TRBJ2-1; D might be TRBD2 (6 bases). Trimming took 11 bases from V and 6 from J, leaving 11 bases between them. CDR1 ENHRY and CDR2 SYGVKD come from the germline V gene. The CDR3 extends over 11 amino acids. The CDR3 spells CAAETSNEQFF. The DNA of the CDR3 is TGTGCCGCCGAGACTAGCAATGAGCAGTTCTTC.

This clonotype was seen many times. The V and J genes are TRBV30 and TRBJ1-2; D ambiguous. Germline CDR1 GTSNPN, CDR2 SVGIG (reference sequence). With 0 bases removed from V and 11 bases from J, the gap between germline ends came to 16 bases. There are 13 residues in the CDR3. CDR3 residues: CAWSVFHRAMYTF. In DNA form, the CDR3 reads TGTGCCTGGAGTGTATTCCATAGGGCGATGTACACCTTC.

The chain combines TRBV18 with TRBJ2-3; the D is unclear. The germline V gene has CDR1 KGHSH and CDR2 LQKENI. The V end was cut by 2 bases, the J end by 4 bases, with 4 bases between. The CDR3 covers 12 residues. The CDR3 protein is CASSPSPDTQYF. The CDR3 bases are TGTGCCAGCTCACCATCCCCAGATACGCAGTATTTT.

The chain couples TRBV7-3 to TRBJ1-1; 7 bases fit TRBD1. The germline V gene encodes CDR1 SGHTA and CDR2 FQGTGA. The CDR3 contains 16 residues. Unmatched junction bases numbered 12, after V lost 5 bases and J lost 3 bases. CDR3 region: CASSLSGTQGYTEAFF. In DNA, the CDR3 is TGTGCCAGCAGCCTAAGTGGGACACAGGGGTACACTGAAGCTTTCTTT.

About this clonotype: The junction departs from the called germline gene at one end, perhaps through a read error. CDR3 DNA: TGTGCCAGCTCCCCACGCGAGGCCAGCGGGGGGCTCAATGAGCAGTTCTTC. Translating it yields CASSPREASGGLNEQFF. J is TRBJ2-1 and V is TRBV18; 9 bases are shared with TRBD2. The CDR3 spans 17 residues. In germline, CDR1 is KGHSH, CDR2 LQKENI. The full variable domain, its missing parts supplied by reference TRBV18 and TRBJ2-1, is NAGVMQNPRHLVRRRGQEARLRCSPMKGHSHVYWYRQLPEEGLKFMVYLQKENIIDESGMPKERFSAEFPKEGPSILRIQQVVRGDSAAYFCASSPREASGGLNEQFFGPGTRLTVL.

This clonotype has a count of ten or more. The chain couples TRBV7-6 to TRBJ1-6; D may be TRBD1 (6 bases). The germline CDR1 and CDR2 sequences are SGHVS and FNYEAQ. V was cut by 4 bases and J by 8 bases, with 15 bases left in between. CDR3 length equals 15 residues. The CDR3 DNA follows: TGTGCCAGCAGCTCCCAGGACAGAAACGATTCACCCCTCCACTTT. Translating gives CASSSQDRNDSPLHF.

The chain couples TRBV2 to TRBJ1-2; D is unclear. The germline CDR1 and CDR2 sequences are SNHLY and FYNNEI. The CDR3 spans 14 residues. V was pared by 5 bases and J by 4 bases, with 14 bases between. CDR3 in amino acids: CASSQGLNFYGYTF. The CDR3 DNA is TGTGCCAGCAGTCAAGGACTCAACTTCTATGGCTACACCTTC.

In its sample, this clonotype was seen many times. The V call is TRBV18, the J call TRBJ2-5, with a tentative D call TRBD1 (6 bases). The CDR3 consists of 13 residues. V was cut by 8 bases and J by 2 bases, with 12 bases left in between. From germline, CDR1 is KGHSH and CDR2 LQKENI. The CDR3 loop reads CASSPDRQETQYF. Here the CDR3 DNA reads TGTGCCAGCAGTCCCGACAGGCAAGAGACCCAGTACTTC.

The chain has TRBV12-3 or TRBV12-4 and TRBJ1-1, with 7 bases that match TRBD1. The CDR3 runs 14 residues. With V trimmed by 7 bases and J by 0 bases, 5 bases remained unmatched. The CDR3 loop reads CASTPDRMNTEAFF. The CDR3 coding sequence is TGTGCCAGCACCCCGGACAGGATGAACACTGAAGCTTTCTTT.

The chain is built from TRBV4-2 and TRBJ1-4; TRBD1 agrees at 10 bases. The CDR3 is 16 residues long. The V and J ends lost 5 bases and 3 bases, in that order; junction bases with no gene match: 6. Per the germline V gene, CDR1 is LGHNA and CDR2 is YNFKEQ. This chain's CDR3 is CASSFGTGASNEKLFF. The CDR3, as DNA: TGTGCCAGCAGCTTCGGGACAGGGGCATCTAATGAAAAACTGTTTTTT.

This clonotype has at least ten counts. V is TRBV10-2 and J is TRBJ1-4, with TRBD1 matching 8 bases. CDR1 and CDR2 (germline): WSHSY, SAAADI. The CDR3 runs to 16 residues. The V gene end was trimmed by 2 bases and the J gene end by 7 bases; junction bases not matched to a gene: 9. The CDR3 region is CASSEGIPGGREKLFF. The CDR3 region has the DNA TGCGCCAGCAGTGAGGGGATACCAGGGGGCCGTGAAAAACTGTTTTTT.

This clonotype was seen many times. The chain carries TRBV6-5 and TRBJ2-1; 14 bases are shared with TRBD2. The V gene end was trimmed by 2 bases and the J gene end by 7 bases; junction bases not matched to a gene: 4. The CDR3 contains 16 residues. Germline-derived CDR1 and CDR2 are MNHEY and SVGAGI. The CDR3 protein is CASSYRLAGGYNEQFF. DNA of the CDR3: TGTGCCAGCAGTTACAGACTAGCGGGGGGGTATAATGAGCAGTTCTTC.

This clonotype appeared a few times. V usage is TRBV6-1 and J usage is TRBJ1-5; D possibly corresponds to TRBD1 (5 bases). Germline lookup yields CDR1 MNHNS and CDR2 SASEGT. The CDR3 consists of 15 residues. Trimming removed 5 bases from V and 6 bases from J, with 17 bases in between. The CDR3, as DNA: TGTGCCAGCAGTTATCGTACTCTTCAGGGTCAGCCCCAGCATTTT. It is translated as CASSYRTLQGQPQHF.

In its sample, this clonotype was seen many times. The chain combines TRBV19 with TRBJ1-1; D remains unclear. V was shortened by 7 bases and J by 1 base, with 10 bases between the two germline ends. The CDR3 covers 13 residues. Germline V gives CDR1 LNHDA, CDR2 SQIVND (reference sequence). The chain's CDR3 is CASKVNRNTEAFF. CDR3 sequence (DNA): TGTGCCAGTAAGGTCAACCGGAACACTGAAGCTTTCTTT.